This note documents a single T cell receptor beta chain sequence. Its antigen remains unidentified. No per-base quality is available; no much larger clone lies one base away. The protocol used for the library was the immunoSEQ multiplex PCR assay. The multiplex PCR relied on a mix of 60 forward primers for TCR Vbeta segments and 13 reverse primers for TCR Jbeta segments. Amplification of the CDR3 region of rearranged TCR beta genes was performed with a multiplex PCR assay on genomic DNA. The amplified TCR beta libraries were sequenced on the Illumina HiSeq System as 87-base-pair reads. The original pipeline was this. A later analysis tallied tens of millions of unique TCR beta chains across the 666 repertoires, and about 10 million of those chains were shared by two or more donors. Raw reads were error-corrected and collapsed into unique sequences by a nearest-neighbor algorithm in which closely related sequences were merged to remove PCR and sequencing errors. V, D and J gene segments were assigned by aligning CDR3 sequences to IMGT reference sequences. For a sequence to be retained, a match of at least six nucleotides was required to both a V gene segment and a J gene segment. A rearrangement was called productive if the CDR3 had no stop codons and remained in frame with V and J, and every other rearrangement was called non-productive. Following IMGT convention, CDR3 was defined as the stretch from the second conserved V-encoded cysteine to the conserved J-encoded phenylalanine. In an earlier analysis of roughly 610 of the donors, sequences lacking an unambiguous match to a single V gene segment were excluded. An earlier analysis of several hundred of the donors called V segments functional above 56.7% productive rearrangements and segregating when the between-donor standard deviation exceeded 5%. To diagnose cytomegalovirus status from the catalog of TCR beta chain sequences, a statistical classification framework was built. In a later analysis, TCR nucleotide sequences were compared against IMGT/GENE-DB human TR gene sequences so that V and J genes could be assigned. A later analysis assigned CDR3 sequences and most-parsimonious VDJ recombination scenarios with the TCRdist pipeline. In a later analysis, every TCR beta chain was defined by the combination of its CDR3 amino acid sequence and its V-gene family, and reads without a unique V-gene family were dropped. As a way to deal with suspected cross-contamination and a sequencing artifact, a later analysis dropped more than 500 nucleotide sequences that were highly shared and had low generation probability. In a later analysis, a clonal expansion index for each public chain was calculated from normalized within-repertoire ranks of inferred template counts. Generation probabilities in a later analysis came from a VDJ recombination model fitted to out-of-frame rearrangements, and those results were checked against IGoR. In a later analysis, TCR-TCR, TCR-HLA and TCR-CMV co-occurrence was scored with hypergeometric tests, and a repertoire-size bias correction was applied to TCR pairs. False discovery rates were estimated in a later analysis by permuting HLA or CMV assignments 20 times. In a later analysis, co-occurring TCRs were grouped with DBSCAN, and TCRdist sequence similarity was added when clustering was performed within HLA-allele-positive subsets. For co-occurrence clustering, repertoires with fewer than 30,000 or more than 120,000 public chains were excluded, along with roughly five repertoires with anomalous nucleotide sharing. Drawn from immuneACCESS, this table holds only the in-frame rearrangements with V and J called that TCRdb kept. Clones are partly lost; checked studies trace under half to an unresolved V gene and leave the rest unexplained. V and J calls and clone size are given by that table; D and trimming were obtained from the DNA. For this sample there are some 190,000 clones; less than 80% appear just once. Around 1.6% of the sample belongs to the ten largest clones.

The CDR3 runs 15 residues from the cysteine to the phenylalanine. Only the CDR3 DNA is retained, 45 bases long and in frame from the first base. CDR1 and CDR2 are drawn from the germline V gene: LGHNA, YNFKEQ. Clipping removes 4 bases from V and 4 bases from J, with 6 as the unmatched junction base count. These data belong to a study of cytomegalovirus exposure and HLA in healthy donors (dated 2017 in TCRdb). Looking at the study overall: An earlier analysis of 587 of the donors reported roughly 300 Gb of sequence data and 95 million to 120 million unique TCR beta sequences obtained from roughly 170 million T cells. The study used immunosequencing to profile the T cell repertoires of approximately 630 subjects and linked those repertoires to cytomegalovirus serostatus. Of the 350 to 400 genotyped donors, around 81% fell in the genetic ancestry cluster associated with self-reported Caucasian donors. Donor age, sex, ethnicity and CMV serostatus were compiled together with the repertoire data. The later analysis used no new phenotypic data to find candidate immune exposures, relying instead on TCR beta sequences and their occurrence across donors. Typing coverage differed by locus: A, B, C, DRB1 and DQB1 were typed in about 620-640 donors, DQA1 in about 500, DPA1 in 600 to 610, and DPB1 in 400 to 490. A handful of DR-DQ haplotypes were treated as single units for association and clustering because of strong linkage in the cohort. To predict cytomegalovirus infection status, the study brought together high-throughput TCR immunosequencing, statistical association of individual TCRs with disease status, and machine learning. HLA typing included class I and class II loci at four-digit resolution. A later genetic analysis took genome-wide SNP genotypes for about 65% of the roughly 670 donors and used that subset as a discovery cohort. An earlier analysis of 587 of the donors applied high-throughput TCR beta sequencing to assess whether each TCR beta V gene segment acted as functional or pseudogenic. Among over 350 genotyped donors of the cohort, an average of roughly 240,000 unique TCR beta nucleotide sequences were sequenced per donor, roughly 18% of them non-productive. A later analysis re-analyzed previously published TCR beta repertoires from approximately 700 donors and added high-resolution HLA genotyping to study TCR occurrence patterns. Every repertoire in the discovery cohort had been generated on one and the same sequencing platform. Roughly 300 gigabases of sequencing data and approximately 80 million unique TCR sequences were included in an early release covering around 650 HLA-typed donors. The study aimed to test whether cataloging public T cell receptors could reveal signatures of past pathogen exposure. Besides the first cohort of hundreds of subjects, a separate validation cohort made up of some 110 different subjects was used. Here is what the overall study found, with its caveats: A group of highly shared sequence variants was considered likely to be a technical artifact of the sequencing pipeline. In a later analysis, HLA-associated TCR beta chains were found to be more clonally expanded and to have lower generation probabilities than equally common non-associated chains. Because the 87-base-pair reads could not distinguish some IMGT-functional V segments, including TRBV6-2 and TRBV6-3, those segments were excluded. In vitro tests confirmed that three of the cytomegalovirus-associated TCR beta chains recognize cytomegalovirus antigens. When HLA alleles, especially DR and DQ, strongly co-occurred, TCR associations were difficult to assign to individual alleles. A further reported finding was that TCR beta sequences accurately predicted the HLA-A and HLA-B alleles for most subjects in the first cohort. In a later analysis, 15,000 to 20,000 TCR beta sequences were associated with specific HLA alleles at a false discovery rate of 0.05. Correlated functional status among segregating V segments might be attributable to linkage disequilibrium, but an unknown experimental factor could not be ruled out. In both the original and validation cohorts, the classifier was reported to diagnose cytomegalovirus status with high specificity and sensitivity. V-gene and J-gene trimming of TCR beta chains was associated with a missense DCLRE1C variant in a later genetic analysis, and the association was replicated in an independent cohort. Sequencing depth was assumed to be roughly uniform across donors in the presence/absence analyses, though that assumption may not hold. CMV serostatus was the only immune exposure information available for the cohort. A later genetic analysis reported fewer N-insertions in productive TCRs among donors in an Asian-associated ancestry cluster than the roughly 670-donor mean. Most TCR sequences were seen in very few donors, while some public TCRs were found in many individuals. Broadly in line with IMGT annotations, most TCR beta V segments showed up in productive rearrangements about 87% or about 30% of the time in an earlier analysis of about 500 of the donors. This cohort had only TCR beta chains sequenced, and the lack of alpha or paired-chain data limited which features could be detected. Because HLA typing was missing for some donors at each locus, association tests included only the typed subset. It was suggested by the authors that the approach could potentially be generalized to other disease states and immunological phenotypes. Approximately 16 rarely observed V segments, including chromosome 9 orphons, were excluded from the earlier analysis of approximately 500 of the donors because counts were too low. In the study, 150 to 200 TCR beta chains were listed as associated with cytomegalovirus. In a later analysis, several top co-occurrence clusters were reported to appear linked to parvovirus B19, influenza, CMV and Epstein-Barr virus. Most CMV-associated TCR beta chains appeared to be HLA-restricted in a later analysis, and the HLA associations seemed to be driven largely by CMV exposure. In a later analysis, the rate of TCR association differed among HLA loci, with DRB1 alleles having the most associated TCRs and HLA-C alleles having the fewest.

The cohort was made up of hundreds of healthy bone marrow donors. At the time of sampling, every cohort member was nominally healthy, though immune exposures that went unrecorded were likely present. The donor was CMV seronegative and was included in the group of about 400 seronegative cohort members. A peripheral blood sample was provided by each donor, and peripheral blood mononuclear cells were used for TCR beta sequencing. The Qiagen DNeasy Blood Extraction Kit was used to extract genomic DNA from the blood cell samples. The chain was built from TRBV4-2 and TRBJ2-1; TRBD2 matches 8 bases in the middle. The TCR comes from a man aged 18 to 35 in good health and CMV-seronegative. The sequencing input was PBMCs. The CDR3 region: CASSPAIAGYNEQFF. The nucleotides read TGTGCCAGCAGCCCGGCGATAGCGGGGTACAATGAGCAGTTCTTC.